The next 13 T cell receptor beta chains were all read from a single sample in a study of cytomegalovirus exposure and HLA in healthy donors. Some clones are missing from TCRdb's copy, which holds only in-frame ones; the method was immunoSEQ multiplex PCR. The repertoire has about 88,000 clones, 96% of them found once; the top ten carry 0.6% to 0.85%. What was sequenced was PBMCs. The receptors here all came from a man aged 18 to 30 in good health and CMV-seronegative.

In DNA form, the CDR3 reads TGTGCCTGGAGTGAGGGGCTCAAGAAAAAACTGTTTTTT. It is translated as CAWSEGLKKKLFF. The chain carries TRBV30 and TRBJ1-4; possibly TRBD1 for D (5 bases). Trimming removed 1 base from V and 9 bases from J, with 12 bases in between. Per germline, CDR1 GTSNPN and CDR2 SVGIG (reference sequence). This CDR3 comprises 13 residues.

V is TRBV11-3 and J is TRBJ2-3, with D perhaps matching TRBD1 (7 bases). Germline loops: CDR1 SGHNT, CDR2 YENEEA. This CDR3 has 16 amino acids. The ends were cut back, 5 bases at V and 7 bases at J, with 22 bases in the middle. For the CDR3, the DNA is TGTGCCAGCAGCGGTGGACAGGAGGTGACTAGGAATACGCAGTATTTT. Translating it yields CASSGGQEVTRNTQYF.

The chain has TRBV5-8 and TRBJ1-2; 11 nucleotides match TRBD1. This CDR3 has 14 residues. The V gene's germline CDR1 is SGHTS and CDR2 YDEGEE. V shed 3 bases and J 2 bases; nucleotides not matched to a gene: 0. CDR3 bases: TGTGCCAGCAGCTGGGACAGGGGGAACTATGGCTACACCTTC. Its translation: CASSWDRGNYGYTF.

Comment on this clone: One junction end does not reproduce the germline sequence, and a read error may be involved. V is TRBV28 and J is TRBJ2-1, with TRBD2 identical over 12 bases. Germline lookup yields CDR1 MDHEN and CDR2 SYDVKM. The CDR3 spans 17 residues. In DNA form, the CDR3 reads TGTGCTAGCAGCTCACACAGGACTAGCGGGATCTACAATGAGCAGTTCTTC. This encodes CASSSHRTSGIYNEQFF.

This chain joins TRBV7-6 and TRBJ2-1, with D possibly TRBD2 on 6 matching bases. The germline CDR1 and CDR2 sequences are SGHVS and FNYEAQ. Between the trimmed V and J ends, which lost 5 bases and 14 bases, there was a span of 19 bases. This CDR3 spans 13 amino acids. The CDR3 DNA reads TGTGCCAGCAGCCCTAGCCGTGCGGAGGGCGAGTTCTTC. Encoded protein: CASSPSRAEGEFF.

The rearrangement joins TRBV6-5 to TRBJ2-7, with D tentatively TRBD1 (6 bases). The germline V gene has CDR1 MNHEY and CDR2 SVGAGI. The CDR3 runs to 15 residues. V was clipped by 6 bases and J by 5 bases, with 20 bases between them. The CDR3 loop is CASRISRDNFHEQYV. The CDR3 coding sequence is TGTGCCAGCAGAATCAGTCGGGACAACTTCCACGAGCAGTACGTC.

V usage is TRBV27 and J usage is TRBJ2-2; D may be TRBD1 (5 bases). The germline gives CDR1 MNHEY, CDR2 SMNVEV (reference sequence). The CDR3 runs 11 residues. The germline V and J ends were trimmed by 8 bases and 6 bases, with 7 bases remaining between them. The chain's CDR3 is CASQGSGELFF. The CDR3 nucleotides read TGTGCCAGCCAGGGATCCGGGGAGCTGTTTTTT.

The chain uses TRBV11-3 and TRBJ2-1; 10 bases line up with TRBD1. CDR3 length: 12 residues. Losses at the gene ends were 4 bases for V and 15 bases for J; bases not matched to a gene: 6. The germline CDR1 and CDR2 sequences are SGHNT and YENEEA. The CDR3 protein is CASSSDRGQLFF. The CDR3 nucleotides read TGTGCCAGCAGCTCAGACAGGGGGCAACTGTTCTTC.

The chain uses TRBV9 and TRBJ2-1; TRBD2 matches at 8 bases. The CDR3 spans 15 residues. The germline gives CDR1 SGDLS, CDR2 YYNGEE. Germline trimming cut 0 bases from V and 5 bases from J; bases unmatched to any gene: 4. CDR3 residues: CASSVGLASNNEQFF. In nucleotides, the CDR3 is TGTGCCAGCAGCGTAGGACTAGCGTCGAACAATGAGCAGTTCTTC.

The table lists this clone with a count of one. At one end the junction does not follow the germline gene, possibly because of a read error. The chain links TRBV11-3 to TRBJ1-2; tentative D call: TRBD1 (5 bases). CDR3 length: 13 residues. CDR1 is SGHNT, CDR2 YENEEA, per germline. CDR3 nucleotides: TGTGCCAGCAGCTTAGAAGCAGGGCTCATGCCCGTCTTC. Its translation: CASSLEAGLMPVF.

As DNA, the CDR3 is TGTGCCAGCAGCTTAGGGGGCAACCCAACTGAAGCTTTCTTT. Protein product: CASSLGGNPTEAFF. The chain uses TRBV11-3 and TRBJ1-1, with D possibly matching TRBD1 (5 bases). V was shortened by 1 base and J by 5 bases, with 11 bases between the two germline ends. This CDR3 is 14 amino acids long. CDR1 SGHNT and CDR2 YENEEA come from the germline V gene.

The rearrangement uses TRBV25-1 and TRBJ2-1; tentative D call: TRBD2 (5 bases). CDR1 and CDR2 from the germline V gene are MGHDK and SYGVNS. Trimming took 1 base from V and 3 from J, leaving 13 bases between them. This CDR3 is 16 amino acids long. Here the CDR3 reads CASSESKRRLYNEQFF. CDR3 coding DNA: TGTGCCAGCAGTGAATCTAAGCGGCGCCTCTACAATGAGCAGTTCTTC.

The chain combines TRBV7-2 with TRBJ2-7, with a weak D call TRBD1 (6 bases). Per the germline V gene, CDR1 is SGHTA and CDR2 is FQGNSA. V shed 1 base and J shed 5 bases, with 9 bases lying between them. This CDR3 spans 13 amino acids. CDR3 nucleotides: TGTGCCAGCAGCTTAGGTGGGGGCAACGAGCAGTACTTC. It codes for CASSLGGGNEQYF.